Listed below are T cell receptor beta chains from one sample, sequenced in a study of post-analysis software for immune sequencing data. TCRdb re-called the PCR reads through MiXCR, storing one row per CDR3 protein. The sample has 740,000 or so distinct CDR3 sequences, 53% seen once. The sample taken for sequencing was blood. The origin of the receptors is a girl aged 10 to 17 with multiple sclerosis. CDR3s include the opening cysteine and the closing phenylalanine or tryptophan. Each record gives: D gene, V gene, clone size, J gene, CDR3 protein, CDR3 DNA. The D gene is left open where the match is weak. Only part of the rows carry a size: once, few, many, or a class if the clone is expanded.

D: TRBD1
V: TRBV29-1
size: .
J: TRBJ2-7
CDR3: CSVEDRVNDYEQYF
DNA: TGCAGCGTAGAGGACAGGGTTAACGACTACGAGCAGTACTTC

D: TRBD2
V: TRBV20-1
size: .
J: TRBJ2-7
CDR3: CSAEVGGRPYEQYF
DNA: TGCAGTGCCGAGGTGGGCGGGAGACCCTACGAGCAGTACTTC

D: .
V: TRBV5-1
size: .
J: TRBJ1-2
CDR3: CASSSLQDYGYTF
DNA: TGCGCCAGCAGCTCTCTCCAGGACTATGGCTACACCTTC

D: .
V: TRBV5-1
size: .
J: TRBJ1-5
CDR3: CASSLDGGDQPQHF
DNA: TGCGCCAGCAGCTTGGATGGGGGGGATCAGCCCCAGCATTTT

D: TRBD2
V: TRBV27
size: .
J: TRBJ2-7
CDR3: CASRGLAGGREQYF
DNA: TGTGCCAGCAGAGGACTAGCGGGAGGTCGCGAGCAGTACTTC

D: .
V: TRBV18
size: .
J: TRBJ1-1
CDR3: CASSPPDHRGTEAFF
DNA: TGTGCCAGCTCACCACCAGACCACAGAGGCACTGAAGCTTTCTTT

D: TRBD1
V: TRBV29-1
size: .
J: TRBJ2-3
CDR3: CSVNVQGLTDTQYF
DNA: TGCAGCGTGAATGTACAGGGGCTCACAGATACGCAGTATTTT

D: .
V: TRBV29-1
size: few
J: TRBJ2-1
CDR3: CSVERFRYEQFF
DNA: TGCAGCGTTGAACGTTTCAGGTATGAGCAGTTCTTC

D: .
V: TRBV4-2
size: .
J: TRBJ2-3
CDR3: CASSQGFFTDTQYF
DNA: TGTGCCAGCAGCCAGGGATTTTTCACAGATACGCAGTATTTT

D: .
V: TRBV7-2
size: .
J: TRBJ2-7
CDR3: CASSSRARDHEQYF
DNA: TGTGCCAGCAGCTCACGGGCTAGGGACCACGAGCAGTACTTC

D: TRBD1
V: TRBV18
size: .
J: TRBJ2-7
CDR3: CASSHTGTGTRSSYEQYF
DNA: TGTGCCAGCTCACATACCGGGACAGGGACACGGAGCTCCTACGAGCAGTACTTC

D: TRBD1
V: TRBV12-3/TRBV12-4
size: .
J: TRBJ2-5
CDR3: CASSPRDSGETQYF
DNA: TGTGCCAGCAGCCCACGGGACAGTGGGGAGACCCAGTACTTC

D: .
V: TRBV4-1
size: .
J: TRBJ2-3
CDR3: CASSQEPWVASDTQYF
DNA: TGCGCCAGCAGCCAAGAACCGTGGGTGGCATCAGATACGCAGTATTTT

D: TRBD1
V: TRBV7-2
size: .
J: TRBJ1-1
CDR3: CASSDDRGWDEAFF
DNA: TGTGCCAGCAGCGATGACAGGGGGTGGGATGAAGCTTTCTTT

D: .
V: TRBV20-1
size: .
J: TRBJ1-1
CDR3: CSATDPSGLGEAFF
DNA: TGCAGTGCTACCGACCCCTCAGGGTTGGGTGAAGCTTTCTTT

D: .
V: TRBV7-3
size: .
J: TRBJ2-3
CDR3: CASSLDRDEDTQYF
DNA: TGTGCCAGCAGCTTAGATAGGGATGAAGATACGCAGTATTTT

D: .
V: TRBV6-6
size: .
J: TRBJ1-2
CDR3: CASSLFSSEPYGYTF
DNA: TGTGCCAGCAGTTTATTTTCGTCGGAGCCCTATGGCTACACCTTC

D: .
V: TRBV30
size: .
J: TRBJ2-7
CDR3: CAWSYTGGVPYEQYF
DNA: TGTGCCTGGAGTTACACTGGTGGGGTTCCATACGAGCAGTACTTC

D: .
V: TRBV15
size: .
J: TRBJ1-1
CDR3: CATSRQGRRGNTEAFF
DNA: TGTGCCACCAGCAGGCAGGGACGGAGGGGTAACACTGAAGCTTTCTTT

D: .
V: TRBV10-2
size: .
J: TRBJ2-3
CDR3: CASSESLAVTDTQYF
DNA: TGCGCCAGCAGTGAGTCGTTAGCGGTCACAGATACGCAGTATTTT

D: .
V: TRBV20-1
size: .
J: TRBJ2-3
CDR3: CSARDEATWGGGTDTQYF
DNA: TGCAGTGCTAGAGATGAGGCTACGTGGGGAGGAGGCACAGATACGCAGTATTTT

D: .
V: TRBV5-1
size: .
J: TRBJ2-1
CDR3: CASIPGWNSYNEQFF
DNA: TGCGCCAGCATCCCAGGGTGGAACTCCTACAATGAGCAGTTCTTC

D: .
V: TRBV7-9
size: .
J: TRBJ2-5
CDR3: CASSLQAYQETQYF
DNA: TGTGCCAGCAGCCTTCAGGCCTACCAAGAGACCCAGTACTTC

D: TRBD1
V: TRBV7-9
size: .
J: TRBJ2-1
CDR3: CASSHRGLAGNEQFF
DNA: TGTGCCAGCAGCCACAGGGGCCTAGCCGGCAATGAGCAGTTCTTC

D: .
V: TRBV12-3/TRBV12-4
size: .
J: TRBJ2-1
CDR3: CASRARSGHYNEQFF
DNA: TGTGCCAGCAGGGCCAGAAGCGGGCATTACAATGAGCAGTTCTTC

D: .
V: TRBV29-1
size: .
J: TRBJ2-7
CDR3: CSVEFATAFSYEQYF
DNA: TGCAGCGTTGAATTCGCGACAGCCTTCTCCTACGAGCAGTACTTC

D: TRBD2
V: TRBV27
size: .
J: TRBJ2-5
CDR3: CASSLSGTSREQYF
DNA: TGTGCCAGCAGTTTATCTGGGACTAGTAGAGAGCAGTACTTC

D: .
V: TRBV12-5
size: .
J: TRBJ2-3
CDR3: CASGLAQGSTDTQYF
DNA: TGTGCTAGTGGTTTGGCCCAAGGTAGCACAGATACGCAGTATTTT

D: .
V: TRBV6-6
size: .
J: TRBJ2-7
CDR3: CASRRSGDSYEQYF
DNA: TGTGCCAGCAGGAGATCCGGGGACTCCTACGAGCAGTACTTC

D: .
V: TRBV4-2
size: .
J: TRBJ2-7
CDR3: CASSQGVGSYEQYF
DNA: TGTGCCAGCAGCCAAGGGGTCGGCAGCTACGAGCAGTACTTC

D: .
V: TRBV7-9
size: .
J: TRBJ2-6
CDR3: CASSPGRETFSGANVLTF
DNA: TGTGCCAGCAGCCCCGGACGGGAGACTTTCTCTGGGGCCAACGTCCTGACTTTC

D: .
V: TRBV21-1
size: .
J: TRBJ2-7
CDR3: CASSKGTGTEHYEQYF
DNA: TGTGCCAGCAGCAAAGGAACCGGGACAGAGCACTACGAGCAGTACTTC

D: .
V: TRBV5-1
size: .
J: TRBJ2-4
CDR3: CASSWRVGDGAKNIQYF
DNA: TGCGCCAGCAGCTGGAGGGTAGGGGATGGGGCCAAAAACATTCAGTACTTC

D: .
V: TRBV20-1
size: .
J: TRBJ2-4
CDR3: CSAPGNRGGNIQYF
DNA: TGCAGTGCCCCAGGCAATCGGGGCGGAAACATTCAGTACTTC

D: TRBD2
V: TRBV3-1
size: .
J: TRBJ2-2
CDR3: CASSPHRLAGGPGELFF
DNA: TGTGCCAGCAGCCCACACAGACTAGCGGGAGGGCCCGGGGAGCTGTTTTTT

D: TRBD1
V: TRBV20-1
size: .
J: TRBJ1-1
CDR3: CSALLLEDRRNTEAFF
DNA: TGCAGTGCTTTACTCTTGGAGGACAGGAGAAACACTGAAGCTTTCTTT

D: .
V: TRBV6-2/TRBV6-3
size: once
J: TRBJ1-2
CDR3: CASSPRQFDYGYTF
DNA: TGTGCCAGCAGTCCCCGACAGTTTGACTATGGCTACACCTTC

D: .
V: TRBV20-1
size: .
J: TRBJ2-7
CDR3: CSAPRRRNNYEQYF
DNA: TGCAGTGCTCCTCGCAGACGCAACAACTACGAGCAGTACTTC

D: .
V: TRBV20-1
size: few
J: TRBJ2-7
CDR3: CSAEPGQDYEQYF
DNA: TGCAGTGCAGAACCGGGACAAGACTACGAGCAGTACTTC

D: TRBD2
V: TRBV3-1
size: few
J: TRBJ2-1
CDR3: CASSPPTSGGSYNEQFF
DNA: TGTGCCAGCAGCCCGCCGACTAGCGGGGGCTCCTACAATGAGCAGTTCTTC

D: TRBD2
V: TRBV5-1
size: few
J: TRBJ2-3
CDR3: CASSLARLAGLDTQYF
DNA: TGCGCCAGCAGCTTGGCGCGGCTAGCGGGTCTAGATACGCAGTATTTT

D: TRBD1
V: TRBV2
size: .
J: TRBJ2-1
CDR3: CASIVPDRGYEQFF
DNA: TGTGCCAGCATAGTCCCGGACAGGGGCTATGAGCAGTTCTTC

D: .
V: TRBV5-1
size: .
J: TRBJ2-1
CDR3: CASSLVTVASSYNEQFF
DNA: TGCGCCAGCAGCTTGGTCACGGTGGCTAGCTCCTACAATGAGCAGTTCTTC

D: TRBD1
V: TRBV6-6
size: .
J: TRBJ1-2
CDR3: CASRKTGGDYGYTF
DNA: TGTGCCAGCAGAAAAACAGGGGGTGACTATGGCTACACCTTC

D: TRBD2
V: TRBV6-6
size: .
J: TRBJ2-7
CDR3: CASLGGGLFEQYF
DNA: TGTGCCAGCCTTGGCGGGGGGTTGTTCGAGCAGTACTTC

D: .
V: TRBV5-1
size: many
J: TRBJ2-4
CDR3: CASSLERGLAKNIQYF
DNA: TGCGCCAGCAGCTTGGAACGGGGACTAGCCAAAAACATTCAGTACTTC

D: .
V: TRBV10-2
size: .
J: TRBJ1-4
CDR3: CASRPSPGEKLFF
DNA: TGCGCCAGCAGGCCCAGCCCAGGCGAAAAACTGTTTTTT

D: .
V: TRBV20-1
size: .
J: TRBJ2-7
CDR3: CSATPSQPPYEQYF
DNA: TGCAGTGCTACCCCGTCGCAGCCACCCTACGAGCAGTACTTC

D: .
V: TRBV20-1
size: .
J: TRBJ1-5
CDR3: CSASWGKNQPQHF
DNA: TGCAGTGCTAGTTGGGGCAAAAATCAGCCCCAGCATTTT

D: .
V: TRBV10-3
size: .
J: TRBJ2-7
CDR3: CAISEAPTSYEQYF
DNA: TGTGCCATCAGTGAGGCCCCAACTAGCTACGAGCAGTACTTC

D: TRBD1
V: TRBV7-2
size: .
J: TRBJ1-5
CDR3: CASSLDGAGGYNQPQHF
DNA: TGTGCCAGCAGCTTAGATGGGGCAGGGGGGTACAATCAGCCCCAGCATTTT

D: TRBD1
V: TRBV6-5
size: .
J: TRBJ2-3
CDR3: CASSYFPSGQALQGLYF
DNA: TGTGCCAGCAGTTACTTTCCATCGGGACAGGCACTACAGGGGTTGTATTTT

D: .
V: TRBV5-1
size: .
J: TRBJ1-2
CDR3: CASSLYQGTVDGYTF
DNA: TGCGCCAGCAGCTTGTACCAAGGGACTGTCGACGGCTACACCTTC

D: .
V: TRBV18
size: few
J: TRBJ1-1
CDR3: CASSPPAGWMNTEAFF
DNA: TGTGCCAGCTCACCACCGGCAGGGTGGATGAACACTGAAGCTTTCTTT

D: .
V: TRBV20-1
size: .
J: TRBJ2-1
CDR3: CSARGRASYNEQFF
DNA: TGCAGTGCTAGAGGACGGGCCTCCTACAATGAGCAGTTCTTC

D: TRBD1
V: TRBV3-1
size: .
J: TRBJ2-6
CDR3: CASRSTSPGTGITGANVLTF
DNA: TGTGCCAGCAGGTCCACCAGTCCCGGGACAGGGATAACTGGGGCCAACGTCCTGACTTTC

D: .
V: TRBV12-3/TRBV12-4
size: few
J: TRBJ1-5
CDR3: CASSDRRGQPQHF
DNA: TGTGCCAGCAGTGACCGGCGGGGCCAGCCCCAGCATTTT

D: .
V: TRBV20-1
size: once
J: TRBJ2-2
CDR3: CSASRQANTGELFF
DNA: TGCAGTGCTAGTAGGCAGGCCAACACCGGGGAGCTGTTTTTT

D: TRBD2
V: TRBV7-9
size: .
J: TRBJ2-3
CDR3: CASSSNLSGRAKADTQYF
DNA: TGTGCCAGCAGCTCCAACCTCAGCGGGAGGGCCAAGGCAGATACGCAGTATTTT

D: .
V: TRBV27
size: .
J: TRBJ2-7
CDR3: CASSRAGNWGVSDEQYF
DNA: TGTGCCAGCAGCCGGGCTGGGAACTGGGGTGTATCGGACGAGCAGTACTTC